This T cell receptor (beta chain) was captured in a study of blood T cell repertoires in COVID-19. Overall study context: PBMCs, B-cell-depleted T cells, or T cells were the source of the cDNA or gDNA that made up the material.

The sample holds a few counts of this clone. TCRdb's table, derived via immunoSEQ multiplex PCR, lists solely in-frame clones and lacks some. The repertoire holds roughly 84,000 clones, with about 82% as singletons. The V gene end was trimmed by 3 bases and the J gene end by 6 bases; junction bases not matched to a gene: 8. Germline V gene sequence: CDR1 MDHEN, CDR2 SYDVKM. This CDR3 spans 16 amino acids. Sequencing was performed on peripheral blood. This receptor was obtained from a man older than 75 with active or convalescent COVID-19. J is TRBJ2-1 and V is TRBV28, with 10 bases lining up with TRBD2. The CDR3 protein is CASSFRWSGRANEQFF. CDR3 bases: TGTGCCAGCAGTTTTCGATGGAGCGGGAGGGCCAATGAGCAGTTCTTC.